The sequence of this T cell receptor (beta chain) was determined in a study of blood T cells in healthy people across ages. Notes on the study in general: Long-lived donors carried more naive CD4+ cells and greater diversity than aged donors.

Next came a second PCR, run for about 6 to 12 cycles, which used a sample-barcoded 5' primer along with a J-beta primer mix. Each cDNA molecule was tagged by a template-switch adaptor with 12 random nucleotides. TCRdb itself ran the 5' RACE reads through MiXCR, one entry per CDR3 protein. This sample has some 760,000 distinct CDR3 sequences, with 25% found just once. Remarks on this clonotype: Antigen: not known.

The CDR3 contains 15 residues. Germline V gene data show CDR1 as MGHRA and CDR2 as YSYEKL. V lost 3 bases to trimming and J lost 0 bases, with 9 bases between them. The same sample was also used in a study of T cells of mothers and their children.

This sequence was found in a boy younger than 18 in good health. The rearrangement links TRBV4-1 to TRBJ1-3; possibly TRBD1 for D (6 bases). Source material: blood. The CDR3 bases are TGCGCCAGCAGCCAGGGACATAACTCTGGAAACACCATATATTTT. Amino acids: CASSQGHNSGNTIYF.